These 24 T cell receptor beta chains came from one sample sequenced in a study of OX40 agonist ivuxolimab in advanced cancers. The method was immunoSEQ multiplex PCR; TCRdb's version includes in-frame clones alone and lacks a portion of them. The sample records about 150,000 clones, approximately 94% being singletons. This sample comprised CD4+ or CD8+ T cells sorted from blood, obtained in a trial of the OX40 agonist ivuxolimab. These TCRs come from an adult with an advanced solid tumor such as melanoma, head and neck, liver or kidney cancer.

This rearrangement joins TRBV7-5 to TRBJ2-2; no check of the table's D call, TRBD1, against the DNA was made. TRBV7-5 represents a pseudogene. The length of the CDR3 is 15 residues. CDR3 nucleotides: TGTGCCAGAAGCTTCGGGACAGGGGGCACCGGGGAGCTGTTTTTT. Its translation: CARSFGTGGTGELFF.

The chain couples TRBV6-6 to TRBJ2-2; the D is unclear. From germline, CDR1 is MNHNY and CDR2 SVGAGI (reference sequence). V was pared by 6 bases and J by 7 bases, with 9 bases between. CDR3 length equals 12 residues. The CDR3 spells CASRITDGELFF. In nucleotides, the CDR3 is TGTGCCAGCAGGATCACGGACGGGGAGCTGTTTTTT.

The gene calls are TRBV10-3 and TRBJ2-2; 9 bases align to TRBD2. There are 18 residues in the CDR3. CDR1 ENHRY and CDR2 SYGVKD come from the germline V gene. With V trimmed by 0 bases and J by 6 bases, 11 bases remained unmatched. CDR3 nucleotides: TGTGCCATCAGTGAGTCCTTAGCGGGAGCAACAAGGGCCGGGGAGCTGTTTTTT. Translation gives CAISESLAGATRAGELFF.

The V gene is TRBV7-7, the J gene TRBJ2-5; either TRBD1 or TRBD2 may supply D (5 bases each). CDR3 length equals 14 residues. The germline V gene has CDR1 SSHAT and CDR2 FNYEAQ (reference sequence). Trimming left V 0 bases short and J 1 base short, with 6 bases between. The CDR3 region has the DNA TGTGCCAGCAGCTTAGCCGGGGCCCAAGAGACCCAGTACTTC. Its translation is CASSLAGAQETQYF.

This chain uses TRBV28 with TRBJ2-1; the match to TRBD2 covers 14 bases. The trim removed 5 bases at V and 7 bases at J, leaving 4 bases unmatched. The CDR3 length is 15 residues. Looked up from germline, CDR1 is MDHEN and CDR2 is SYDVKM. CDR3 in DNA: TGTGCCAGCAGTATGGGACTAGCGGGAGTTAATGAGCAGTTCTTC. This gives the protein CASSMGLAGVNEQFF.

The chain employs TRBV5-4 and TRBJ1-1; D not certain. CDR3 size: 16 residues. CDR1 is SGHNT and CDR2 is YYREEE in the germline V gene (reference sequence). V was clipped by 0 bases and J by 1 base, with 13 bases between them. CDR3 nucleotide sequence: TGTGCCAGCAGCTTGGGCGGGGAACAGACGAACACTGAAGCTTTCTTT. Protein product: CASSLGGEQTNTEAFF. Full variable domain (remainder filled in from reference TRBV5-4 and TRBJ1-1): ETGVTQSPTHLIKTRGQQVTLRCSSQSGHNTVSWYQQALGQGPQFIFQYYREEENGRGNFPPRFSGLQFPNYSSELNVNALELDDSALYLCASSLGGEQTNTEAFFGQGTRLTVV.

The chain has TRBV7-2 and TRBJ1-1; no definite D call. The CDR3 length is 14 residues. CDR1 is SGHTA, CDR2 FQGNSA, per germline. V was clipped by 1 base and J by 4 bases, with 10 bases between them. CDR3 DNA sequence: TGTGCCAGCAGCTTAGTATACGAGGGCACTGAAGCTTTCTTT. It yields the protein CASSLVYEGTEAFF. The complete variable domain, with remaining parts taken from reference TRBV7-2 and TRBJ1-1, reads GAGVSQSPSNKVTEKGKDVELRCDPISGHTALYWYRQSLGQGLEFLIYFQGNSAPDKSGLPSDRFSAERTGGSVSTLTIQRTQQEDSAVYLCASSLVYEGTEAFFGQGTRLTVV.

The chain has TRBV28 and TRBJ1-2, with a possible D match to TRBD1 (5 bases). Germline V CDR1 and CDR2: MDHEN, SYDVKM. With 5 bases removed from V and 4 bases from J, the gap between germline ends came to 17 bases. This CDR3 is built from 15 residues. CDR3 loop: CASSHGQVWGYGYTF. For the CDR3, the DNA is TGTGCCAGCAGTCACGGACAAGTTTGGGGCTATGGCTACACCTTC.

V usage is TRBV7-2 and J usage is TRBJ2-2; weak D call: TRBD1 (6 bases). Deletions cut 2 bases from V and 5 bases from J, with 9 bases between. Germline CDR1 and CDR2: SGHTA and FQGNSA. This CDR3 has 14 residues. This CDR3 reads CASSLSQGTGELFF. The CDR3, as DNA: TGTGCCAGCAGCTTAAGTCAGGGGACCGGGGAGCTGTTTTTT.

The CDR3 reads CASSPQLGGGVYF. DNA of the CDR3: TGTGCCAGCAGCCCCCAACTCGGGGGGGGCGTGTATTTT. The chain has TRBV7-2 and TRBJ2-3; TRBD2 aligns across 8 bases. This CDR3 is built from 13 residues. Germline V gives CDR1 SGHTA, CDR2 FQGNSA. V lost 5 bases and J lost 14; bases outside the gene matches: 12.

CDR3 bases: TGTGCCAGCAGCCCGGTGACAGGGGTCTATGGCTACACCTTC. Amino acids: CASSPVTGVYGYTF. V and J are TRBV14 and TRBJ1-2; 8 positions match TRBD1. Trimming took 4 bases from V and 4 from J; bases not matched to a gene: 5. This CDR3 has 14 amino acids. Germline V gene lookup returns CDR1 SGHDN and CDR2 FVKESK. Looking up the rest from reference TRBV14 and TRBJ1-2 gives the full variable domain: EAGVTQFPSHSVIEKGQTVTLRCDPISGHDNLYWYRRVMGKEIKFLLHFVKESKQDESGMPNNRFLAERTGGTYSTLKVQPAELEDSGVYFCASSPVTGVYGYTFGSGTRLTVV.

The chain is built from TRBV27 and TRBJ2-3; D unresolved. The CDR3 totals 16 residues. CDR1 and CDR2 from the germline V gene are MNHEY and SMNVEV (reference sequence). V was shortened by 5 bases and J by 0 bases, with 15 bases between the two germline ends. Written as DNA, the CDR3 is TGTGCCAGCAGTCCAAACCTCTTTCCTAGCACAGATACGCAGTATTTT. As protein: CASSPNLFPSTDTQYF.

V gene TRBV27 combines with J gene TRBJ2-7, with TRBD1 matching over 7 bases. The junction had 16 bases not matched to a gene; V was cut back by 6 bases and J by 2 bases. The CDR3 consists of 17 residues. Germline loops: CDR1 MNHEY, CDR2 SMNVEV (reference sequence). The CDR3 loop reads CASRAKPDRVRTYEQYF. The CDR3 coding sequence is TGTGCCAGCAGAGCAAAACCCGACAGGGTGCGGACCTACGAGCAGTACTTC.

The chain joins TRBV6-5 to TRBJ2-7; 7 nucleotides line up with TRBD1. The CDR3 length is 14 residues. Per the germline V gene, CDR1 is MNHEY and CDR2 is SVGAGI. Trimming cost V 6 bases and J 2 bases; bases outside gene matches: 7. In DNA form, the CDR3 reads TGTGCCAGCAGCCGGGACAGAGTAACCTACGAGCAGTACTTC. This sequence encodes CASSRDRVTYEQYF.

The chain has TRBV18 and TRBJ1-2; 12 positions match TRBD1. The ends lost 0 bases at V and 5 bases at J; junction bases unmatched: 1. Per germline, CDR1 KGHSH and CDR2 LQKENI. There are 15 residues in the CDR3. In DNA, the CDR3 is TGTGCCAGCTCACCACCGGGACAGGGGGCGTATGGCTACACCTTC. This gives the protein CASSPPGQGAYGYTF. Full variable domain (outside the CDR3, taken from reference TRBV18 and TRBJ1-2): NAGVMQNPRHLVRRRGQEARLRCSPMKGHSHVYWYRQLPEEGLKFMVYLQKENIIDESGMPKERFSAEFPKEGPSILRIQQVVRGDSAAYFCASSPPGQGAYGYTFGSGTRLTVV.

This rearrangement joins TRBV7-8 to TRBJ1-5, with no clear D. Trimming left V 1 base short and J 0 bases short, with 7 bases between. Germline V gene lookup returns CDR1 SGHVS and CDR2 FQNEAQ. The CDR3 runs 15 residues. The CDR3 sequence: CASSLVRYSNQPQHF. CDR3 in DNA: TGTGCCAGCAGCTTAGTGAGATATAGCAATCAGCCCCAGCATTTT.

J is TRBJ2-7 and V is TRBV4-2; 7 bases are a match to TRBD2. CDR3 length: 16 residues. J lost 6 bases, V lost 3 bases, and 14 bases had no gene match. Germline assignment: CDR1 LGHNA and CDR2 YNFKEQ. The DNA for the CDR3 is TGTGCCAGCAGCCACATAGGAGCGGGAAATGGAGGCGAGCAGTACTTC. Residues: CASSHIGAGNGGEQYF.

V and J are TRBV18 and TRBJ1-1; 9 bases are a match to TRBD1. The CDR3 contains 14 residues. V was pared by 4 bases and J by 5 bases, with 5 bases of the junction left unmatched. Looked up from germline, CDR1 is KGHSH and CDR2 is LQKENI. CDR3 residues: CASSLDRGWTEAFF. As DNA, the CDR3 is TGTGCCAGCTCACTGGACAGGGGTTGGACTGAAGCTTTCTTT.

V gene TRBV6-6 combines with J gene TRBJ1-1; D remains unclear. The CDR3 contains 15 residues. Germline V lookup: CDR1 MNHNY, CDR2 SVGAGI (reference sequence). Trimming took off 2 bases at V and 1 base at J, with 11 bases between the two ends. CDR3 amino acids: CASSYHVSSNTEAFF. CDR3 DNA sequence: TGTGCCAGCAGTTACCACGTGTCATCGAACACTGAAGCTTTCTTT.

The V gene is TRBV27, the J gene TRBJ1-1; 7 bases match TRBD1. With V trimmed by 5 bases and J by 2 bases, 5 bases remained unmatched. Germline V gene sequence: CDR1 MNHEY, CDR2 SMNVEV (reference sequence). The CDR3 has 14 amino acids. This chain's CDR3 is CASSLRQGNTEAFF. CDR3 coding DNA: TGTGCCAGCAGTCTCAGACAGGGCAACACTGAAGCTTTCTTT.

The chain couples TRBV27 to TRBJ2-1, with TRBD1 as a possible D gene (7 bases). Between the trimmed V and J ends, which lost 4 bases and 8 bases, there was a span of 18 bases. Germline loops: CDR1 MNHEY, CDR2 SMNVEV (reference sequence). There are 15 residues in the CDR3. CDR3 in DNA: TGTGCCAGCAGTTCCCCAGGGGGGTCGACAGATGAGCAGTTCTTC. Translation: CASSSPGGSTDEQFF.

The V gene is TRBV7-7, the J gene TRBJ2-2; no clear D. The V and J ends lost 1 base and 0 bases respectively, with 6 bases between them. This CDR3 is 15 amino acids long. Germline assignment: CDR1 SSHAT and CDR2 FNYEAQ (reference sequence). This CDR3 reads CASSLGTANTGELFF. The CDR3 region has the DNA TGTGCCAGCAGCTTAGGGACGGCGAACACCGGGGAGCTGTTTTTT.

The J gene is TRBJ1-3, the V gene TRBV28, with TRBD1 identical over 7 bases. The ends lost 6 bases at V and 0 bases at J; junction bases unmatched: 8. This CDR3 spans 16 amino acids. Per the germline V gene, CDR1 is MDHEN and CDR2 is SYDVKM. The DNA of the CDR3 is TGTGCCAGCAGGCCACAGGGACAGATCTCTGGAAACACCATATATTTT. This codes for CASRPQGQISGNTIYF. The variable domain in full, completed from reference TRBV28 and TRBJ1-3, reads DVKVTQSSRYLVKRTGEKVFLECVQDMDHENMFWYRQDPGLGLRLIYFSYDVKMKEKGDIPEGYSVSREKKERFSLILESASTNQTSMYLCASRPQGQISGNTIYFGEGSWLTVV.

The CDR3 loop is CASSLGLVGIQYF. The CDR3 nucleotides read TGTGCCAGCAGTTTGGGACTAGTAGGCATTCAGTACTTC. This rearrangement joins TRBV6-6 to TRBJ2-4, with 8 positions matching TRBD2. Germline CDR1 and CDR2: MNHNY and SVGAGI (reference sequence). Unmatched junction bases numbered 5, after V lost 4 bases and J lost 9 bases. The CDR3 is 13 amino acids.